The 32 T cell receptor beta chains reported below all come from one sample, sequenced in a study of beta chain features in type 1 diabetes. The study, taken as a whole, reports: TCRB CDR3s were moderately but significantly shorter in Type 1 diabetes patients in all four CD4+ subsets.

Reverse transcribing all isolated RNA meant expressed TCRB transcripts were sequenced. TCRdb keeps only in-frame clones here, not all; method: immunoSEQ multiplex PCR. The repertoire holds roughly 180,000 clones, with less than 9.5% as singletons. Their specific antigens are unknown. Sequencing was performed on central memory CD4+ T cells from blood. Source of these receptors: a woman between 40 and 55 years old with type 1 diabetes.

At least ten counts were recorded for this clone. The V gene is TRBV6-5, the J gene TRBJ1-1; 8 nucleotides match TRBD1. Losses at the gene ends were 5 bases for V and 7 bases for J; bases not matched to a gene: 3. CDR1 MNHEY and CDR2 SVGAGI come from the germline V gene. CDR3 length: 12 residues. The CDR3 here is CASSKQGGEAFF. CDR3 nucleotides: TGTGCCAGCAGTAAACAGGGGGGTGAAGCTTTCTTT.

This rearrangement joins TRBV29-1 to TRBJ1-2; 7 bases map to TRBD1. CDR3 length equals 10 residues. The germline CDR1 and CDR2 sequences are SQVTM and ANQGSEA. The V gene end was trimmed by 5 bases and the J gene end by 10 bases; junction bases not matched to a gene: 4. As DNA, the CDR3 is TGCAGCGTTCGGGACAGTCTCTACACCTTC. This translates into CSVRDSLYTF.

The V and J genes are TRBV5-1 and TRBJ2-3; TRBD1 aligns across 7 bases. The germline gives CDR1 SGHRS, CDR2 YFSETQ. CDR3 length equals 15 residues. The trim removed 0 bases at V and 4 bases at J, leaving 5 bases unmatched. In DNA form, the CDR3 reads TGCGCCAGCAGCTTGGAGAGACAGGGAGCAGATACGCAGTATTTT. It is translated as CASSLERQGADTQYF. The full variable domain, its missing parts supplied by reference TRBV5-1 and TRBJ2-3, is KAGVTQTPRYLIKTRGQQVTLSCSPISGHRSVSWYQQTPGQGLQFLFEYFSETQRNKGNFPGRFSGRQFSNSRSEMNVSTLELGDSALYLCASSLERQGADTQYFGPGTRLTVL.

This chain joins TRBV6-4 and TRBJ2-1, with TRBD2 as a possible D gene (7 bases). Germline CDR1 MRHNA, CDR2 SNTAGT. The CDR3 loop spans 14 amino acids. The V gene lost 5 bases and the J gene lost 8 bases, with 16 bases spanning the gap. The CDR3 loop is CASSKSQGGYEQFF. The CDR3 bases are TGTGCCAGCAGTAAATCACAGGGAGGGTATGAGCAGTTCTTC.

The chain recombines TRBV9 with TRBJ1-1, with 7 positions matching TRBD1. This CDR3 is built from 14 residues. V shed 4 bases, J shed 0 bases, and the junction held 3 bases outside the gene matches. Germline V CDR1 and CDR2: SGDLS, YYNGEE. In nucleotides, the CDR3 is TGTGCCAGCAGCCGGGACAGCGTGAACACTGAAGCTTTCTTT. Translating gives CASSRDSVNTEAFF. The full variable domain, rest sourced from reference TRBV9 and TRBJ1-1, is DSGVTQTPKHLITATGQRVTLRCSPRSGDLSVYWYQQSLDQGLQFLIQYYNGEERAKGNILERFSAQQFPDLHSELNLSSLELGDSALYFCASSRDSVNTEAFFGQGTRLTVV.

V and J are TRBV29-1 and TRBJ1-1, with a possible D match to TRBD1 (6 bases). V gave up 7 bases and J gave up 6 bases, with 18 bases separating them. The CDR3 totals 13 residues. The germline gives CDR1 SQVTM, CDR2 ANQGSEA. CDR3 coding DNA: TGCAGCGGATCCGGGACAATCGGGGCTGAAGCTTTCTTT. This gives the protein CSGSGTIGAEAFF.

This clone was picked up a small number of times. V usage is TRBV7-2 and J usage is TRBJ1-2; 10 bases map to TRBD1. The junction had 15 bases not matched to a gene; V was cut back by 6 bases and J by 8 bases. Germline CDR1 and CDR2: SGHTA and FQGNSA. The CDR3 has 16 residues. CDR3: CASSGARGTGAHGYTF. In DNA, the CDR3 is TGTGCCAGCAGTGGGGCTAGGGGGACAGGGGCTCACGGCTACACCTTC.

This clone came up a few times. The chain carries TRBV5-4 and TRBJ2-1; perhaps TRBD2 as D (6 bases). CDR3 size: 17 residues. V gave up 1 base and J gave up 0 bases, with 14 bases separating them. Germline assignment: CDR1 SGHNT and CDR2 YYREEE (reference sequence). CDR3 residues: CASSLPGGKSSYNEQFF. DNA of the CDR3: TGTGCCAGCAGCTTGCCCGGCGGGAAGAGCTCCTACAATGAGCAGTTCTTC. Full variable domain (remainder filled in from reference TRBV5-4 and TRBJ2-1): ETGVTQSPTHLIKTRGQQVTLRCSSQSGHNTVSWYQQALGQGPQFIFQYYREEENGRGNFPPRFSGLQFPNYSSELNVNALELDDSALYLCASSLPGGKSSYNEQFFGPGTRLTVL.

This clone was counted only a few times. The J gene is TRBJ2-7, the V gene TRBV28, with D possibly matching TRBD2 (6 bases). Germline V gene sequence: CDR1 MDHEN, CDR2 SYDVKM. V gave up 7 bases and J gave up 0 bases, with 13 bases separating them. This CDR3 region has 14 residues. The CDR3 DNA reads TGTGCCAGCACCGGAACTAGCCTCTCCTACGAGCAGTACTTC. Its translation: CASTGTSLSYEQYF. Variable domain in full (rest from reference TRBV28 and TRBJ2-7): DVKVTQSSRYLVKRTGEKVFLECVQDMDHENMFWYRQDPGLGLRLIYFSYDVKMKEKGDIPEGYSVSREKKERFSLILESASTNQTSMYLCASTGTSLSYEQYFGPGTRLTVT.

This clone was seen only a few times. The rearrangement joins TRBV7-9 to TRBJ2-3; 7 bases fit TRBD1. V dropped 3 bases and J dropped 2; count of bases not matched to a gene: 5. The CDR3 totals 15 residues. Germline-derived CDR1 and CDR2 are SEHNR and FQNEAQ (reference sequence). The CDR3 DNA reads TGTGCCAGCAGCTTGGTGACAGGGAACACAGATACGCAGTATTTT. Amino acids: CASSLVTGNTDTQYF. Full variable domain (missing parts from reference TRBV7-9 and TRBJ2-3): DTGVSQNPRHKITKRGQNVTFRCDPISEHNRLYWYRQTLGQGPEFLTYFQNEAQLEKSRLLSDRFSAERPKGSFSTLEIQRTEQGDSAMYLCASSLVTGNTDTQYFGPGTRLTVL.

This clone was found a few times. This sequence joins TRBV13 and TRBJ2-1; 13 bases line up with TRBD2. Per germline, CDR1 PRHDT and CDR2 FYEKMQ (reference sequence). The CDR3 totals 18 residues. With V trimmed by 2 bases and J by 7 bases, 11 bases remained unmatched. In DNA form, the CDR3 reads TGTGCCAGCAGCTTAAGTCTCGCAGGGACTAGCGGGGCTAATGAGCAGTTCTTC. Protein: CASSLSLAGTSGANEQFF.

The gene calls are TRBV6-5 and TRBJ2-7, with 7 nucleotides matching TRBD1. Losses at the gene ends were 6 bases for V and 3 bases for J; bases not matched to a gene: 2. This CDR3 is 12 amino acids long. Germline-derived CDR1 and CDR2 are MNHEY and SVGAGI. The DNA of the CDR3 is TGTGCCAGCAGGGGGACAGTCTACGAGCAGTACTTC. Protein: CASRGTVYEQYF.

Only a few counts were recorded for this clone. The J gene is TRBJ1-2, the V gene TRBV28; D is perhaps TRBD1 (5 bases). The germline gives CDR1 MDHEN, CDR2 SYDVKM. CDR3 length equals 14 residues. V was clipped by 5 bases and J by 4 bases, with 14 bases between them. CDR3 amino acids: CASSPGGGRYGYTF. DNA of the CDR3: TGTGCCAGCAGTCCCGGGGGAGGCCGCTATGGCTACACCTTC.

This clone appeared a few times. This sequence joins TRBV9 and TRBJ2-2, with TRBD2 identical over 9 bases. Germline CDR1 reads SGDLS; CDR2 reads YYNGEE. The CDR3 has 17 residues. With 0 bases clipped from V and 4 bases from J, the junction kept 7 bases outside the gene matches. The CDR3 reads CASSVGVAGVITGELFF. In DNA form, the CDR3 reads TGTGCCAGCAGCGTAGGGGTAGCGGGAGTAATCACCGGGGAGCTGTTTTTT.

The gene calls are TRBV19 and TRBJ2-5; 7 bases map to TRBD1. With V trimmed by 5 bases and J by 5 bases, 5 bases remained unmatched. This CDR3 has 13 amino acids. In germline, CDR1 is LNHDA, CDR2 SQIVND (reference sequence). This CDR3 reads CASSSQGVETQYF. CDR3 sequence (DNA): TGTGCCAGTAGTTCTCAGGGGGTTGAGACCCAGTACTTC. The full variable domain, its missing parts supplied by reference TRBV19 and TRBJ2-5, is DGGITQSPKYLFRKEGQNVTLSCEQNLNHDAMYWYRQDPGQGLRLIYYSQIVNDFQKGDIAEGYSVSREKKESFPLTVTSAQKNPTAFYLCASSSQGVETQYFGPGTRLLVL.

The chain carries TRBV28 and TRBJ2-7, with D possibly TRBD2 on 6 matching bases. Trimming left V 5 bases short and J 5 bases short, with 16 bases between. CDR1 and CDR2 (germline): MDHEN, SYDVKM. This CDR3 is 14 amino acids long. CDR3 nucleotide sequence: TGTGCCAGCAGTCCCGGGGGAAGGTACAACGAGCAGTACTTC. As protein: CASSPGGRYNEQYF.

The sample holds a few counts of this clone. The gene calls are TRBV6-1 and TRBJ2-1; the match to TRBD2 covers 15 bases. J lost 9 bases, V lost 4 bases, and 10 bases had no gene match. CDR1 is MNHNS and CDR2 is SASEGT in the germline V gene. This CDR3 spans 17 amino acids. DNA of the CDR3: TGTGCCAGCAGTGCTAGGACTAGCGGGGGGGCTAGGGGTGAGCAGTTCTTC. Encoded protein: CASSARTSGGARGEQFF.

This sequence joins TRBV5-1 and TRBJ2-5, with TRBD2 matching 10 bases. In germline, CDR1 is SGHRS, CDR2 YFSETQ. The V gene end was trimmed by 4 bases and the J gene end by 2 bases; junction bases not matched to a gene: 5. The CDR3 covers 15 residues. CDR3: CASSPRTSGQETQYF. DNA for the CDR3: TGCGCCAGCAGCCCGAGGACTAGCGGACAAGAGACCCAGTACTTC.

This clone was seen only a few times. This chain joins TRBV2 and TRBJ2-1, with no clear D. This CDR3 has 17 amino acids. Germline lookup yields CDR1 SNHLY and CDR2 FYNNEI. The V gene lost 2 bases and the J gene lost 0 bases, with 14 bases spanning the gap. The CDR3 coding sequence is TGTGCCAGCAGTGAAATAGCAGTACGTAGCTCCTACAATGAGCAGTTCTTC. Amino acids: CASSEIAVRSSYNEQFF.

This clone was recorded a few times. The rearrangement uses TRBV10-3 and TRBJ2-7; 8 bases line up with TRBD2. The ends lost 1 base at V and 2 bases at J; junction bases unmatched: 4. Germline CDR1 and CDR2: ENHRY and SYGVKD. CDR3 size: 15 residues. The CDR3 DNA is TGTGCCATCAGTGAGTTGGCGGGAGGCCCCTACGAGCAGTACTTC. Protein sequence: CAISELAGGPYEQYF.

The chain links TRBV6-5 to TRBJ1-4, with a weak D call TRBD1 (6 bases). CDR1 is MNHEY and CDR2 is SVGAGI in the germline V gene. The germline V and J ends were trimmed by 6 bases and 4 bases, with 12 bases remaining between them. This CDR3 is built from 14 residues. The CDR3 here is CASSNRAHNEKLFF. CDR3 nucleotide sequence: TGTGCCAGCAGCAACAGGGCCCATAATGAAAAACTGTTTTTT.

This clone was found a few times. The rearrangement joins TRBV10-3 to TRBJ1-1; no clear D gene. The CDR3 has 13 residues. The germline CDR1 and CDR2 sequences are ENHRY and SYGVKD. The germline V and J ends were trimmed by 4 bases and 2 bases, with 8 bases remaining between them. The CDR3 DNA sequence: TGTGCCATCAGTGTGGGCAAAAACACTGAAGCTTTCTTT. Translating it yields CAISVGKNTEAFF.

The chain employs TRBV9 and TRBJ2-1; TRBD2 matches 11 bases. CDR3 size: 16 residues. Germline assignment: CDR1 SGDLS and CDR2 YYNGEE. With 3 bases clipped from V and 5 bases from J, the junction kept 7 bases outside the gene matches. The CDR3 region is CASSARTSGPNNEQFF. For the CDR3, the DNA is TGTGCCAGCAGCGCCCGGACTAGCGGGCCTAACAATGAGCAGTTCTTC.

CDR3 loop: CASSYSTGTRNTEAFF. CDR3 in DNA: TGTGCCAGCAGTTACTCCACAGGGACGCGGAACACTGAAGCTTTCTTT. V usage is TRBV6-5 and J usage is TRBJ1-1, with D possibly matching TRBD1 (6 bases). V dropped 0 bases and J dropped 1 base, with 12 bases sitting between them. Germline CDR1 is MNHEY and CDR2 is SVGAGI. This CDR3 spans 16 amino acids.

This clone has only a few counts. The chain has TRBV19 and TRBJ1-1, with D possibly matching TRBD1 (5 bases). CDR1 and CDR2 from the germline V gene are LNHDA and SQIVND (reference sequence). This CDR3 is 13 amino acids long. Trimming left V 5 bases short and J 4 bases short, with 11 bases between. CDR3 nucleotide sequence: TGTGCCAGTAGTCTTCAGACAGTCACTGAAGCTTTCTTT. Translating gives CASSLQTVTEAFF.

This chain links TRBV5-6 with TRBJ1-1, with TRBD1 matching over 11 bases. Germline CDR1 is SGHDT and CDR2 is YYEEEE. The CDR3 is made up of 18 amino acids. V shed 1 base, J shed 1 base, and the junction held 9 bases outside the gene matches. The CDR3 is CASSLFEGTGGWNTEAFF. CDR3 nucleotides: TGTGCCAGCAGCTTGTTCGAGGGGACAGGGGGTTGGAACACTGAAGCTTTCTTT.

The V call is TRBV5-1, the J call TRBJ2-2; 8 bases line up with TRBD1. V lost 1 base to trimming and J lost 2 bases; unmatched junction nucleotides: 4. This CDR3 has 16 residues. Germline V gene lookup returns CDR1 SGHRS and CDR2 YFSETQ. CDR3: CASSLQAGGNTGELFF. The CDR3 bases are TGCGCCAGCAGCTTGCAGGCAGGGGGCAACACCGGGGAGCTGTTTTTT.

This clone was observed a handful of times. The DNA of the CDR3 is TGTGCCAGCAGCCAAGCCGCTCGTCGACAGGGGAACACTGAAGCTTTCTTT. This gives the protein CASSQAARRQGNTEAFF. J is TRBJ1-1 and V is TRBV14; TRBD1 agrees at 7 bases. Trimming cost V 1 base and J 1 base; bases outside gene matches: 9. The germline gives CDR1 SGHDN, CDR2 FVKESK. The CDR3 has 17 residues. The entire variable domain, with the rest obtained from reference TRBV14 and TRBJ1-1, is as follows: EAGVTQFPSHSVIEKGQTVTLRCDPISGHDNLYWYRRVMGKEIKFLLHFVKESKQDESGMPNNRFLAERTGGTYSTLKVQPAELEDSGVYFCASSQAARRQGNTEAFFGQGTRLTVV.

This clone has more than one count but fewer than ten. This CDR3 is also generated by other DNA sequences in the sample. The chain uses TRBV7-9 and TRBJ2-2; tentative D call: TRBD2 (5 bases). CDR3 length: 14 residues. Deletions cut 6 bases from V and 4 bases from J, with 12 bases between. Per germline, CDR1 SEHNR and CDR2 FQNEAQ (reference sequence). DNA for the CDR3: TGTGCCAGCAGTTCCCCGGGATTCACCGGGGAGCTGTTTTTT. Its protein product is CASSSPGFTGELFF.

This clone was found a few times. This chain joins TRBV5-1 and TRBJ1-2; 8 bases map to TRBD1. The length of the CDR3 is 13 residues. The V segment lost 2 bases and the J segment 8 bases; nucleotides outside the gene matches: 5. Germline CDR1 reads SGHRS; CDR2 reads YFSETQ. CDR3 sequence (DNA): TGCGCCAGCAGCTTTACAGGGGGTGACGGCTACACCTTC. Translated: CASSFTGGDGYTF.

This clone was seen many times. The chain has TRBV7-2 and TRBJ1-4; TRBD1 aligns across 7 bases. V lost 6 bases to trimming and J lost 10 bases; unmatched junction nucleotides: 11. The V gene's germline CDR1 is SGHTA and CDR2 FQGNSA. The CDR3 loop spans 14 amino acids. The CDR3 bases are TGTGCCAGCAGTCCCGGACAGGTTGTTCGAAAACTGTTTTTT. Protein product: CASSPGQVVRKLFF.

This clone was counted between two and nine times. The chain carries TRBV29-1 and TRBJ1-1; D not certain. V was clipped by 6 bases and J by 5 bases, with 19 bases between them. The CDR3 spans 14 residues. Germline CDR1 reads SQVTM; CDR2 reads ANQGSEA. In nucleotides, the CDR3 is TGCAGCGTCGGTCAACAGCAAGTAGTAACTGAAGCTTTCTTT. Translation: CSVGQQQVVTEAFF.